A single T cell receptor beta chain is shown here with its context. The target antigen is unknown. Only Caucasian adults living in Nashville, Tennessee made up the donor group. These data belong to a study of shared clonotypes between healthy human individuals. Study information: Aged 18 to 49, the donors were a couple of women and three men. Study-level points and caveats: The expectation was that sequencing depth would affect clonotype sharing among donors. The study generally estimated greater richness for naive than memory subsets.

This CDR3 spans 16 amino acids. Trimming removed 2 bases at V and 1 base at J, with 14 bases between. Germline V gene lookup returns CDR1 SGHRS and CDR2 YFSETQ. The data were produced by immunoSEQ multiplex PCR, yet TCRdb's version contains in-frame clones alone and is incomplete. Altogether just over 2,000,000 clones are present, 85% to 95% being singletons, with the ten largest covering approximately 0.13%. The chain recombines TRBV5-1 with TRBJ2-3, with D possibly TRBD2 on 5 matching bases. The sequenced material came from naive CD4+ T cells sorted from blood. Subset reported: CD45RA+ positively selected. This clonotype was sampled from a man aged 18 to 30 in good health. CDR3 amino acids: CASSFQKGAGTDTQYF. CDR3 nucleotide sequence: TGCGCCAGCAGCTTCCAAAAGGGAGCGGGCACAGATACGCAGTATTTT.